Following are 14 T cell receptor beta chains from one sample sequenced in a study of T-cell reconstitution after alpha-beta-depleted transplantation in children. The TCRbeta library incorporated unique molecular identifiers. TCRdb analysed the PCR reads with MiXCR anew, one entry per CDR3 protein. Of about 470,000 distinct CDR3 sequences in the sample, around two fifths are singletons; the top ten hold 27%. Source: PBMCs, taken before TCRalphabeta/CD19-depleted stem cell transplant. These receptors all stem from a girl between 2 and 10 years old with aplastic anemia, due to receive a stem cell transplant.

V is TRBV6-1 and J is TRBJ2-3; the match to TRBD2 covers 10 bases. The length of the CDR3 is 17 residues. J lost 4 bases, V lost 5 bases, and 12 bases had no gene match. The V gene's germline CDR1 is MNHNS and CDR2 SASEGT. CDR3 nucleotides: TGTGCCAGCAGTCCCCCAGCTAGCGGGGGTTCGGCAGATACGCAGTATTTT. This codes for CASSPPASGGSADTQYF.

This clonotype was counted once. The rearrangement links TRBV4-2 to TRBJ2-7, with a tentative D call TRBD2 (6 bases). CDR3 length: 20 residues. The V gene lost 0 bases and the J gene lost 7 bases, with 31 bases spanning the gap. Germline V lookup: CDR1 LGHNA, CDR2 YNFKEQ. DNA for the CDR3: TGTGCCAGCAGCCAAGACTCATCGGGGGTTGCGGGCAACTCGCGGGGAGAGCAGTACTTC. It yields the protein CASSQDSSGVAGNSRGEQYF.

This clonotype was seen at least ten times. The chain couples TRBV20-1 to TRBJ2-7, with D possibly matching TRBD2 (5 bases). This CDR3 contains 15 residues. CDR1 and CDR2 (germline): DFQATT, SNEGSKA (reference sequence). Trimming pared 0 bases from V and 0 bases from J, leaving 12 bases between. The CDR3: CSARDGTGSSYEQYF. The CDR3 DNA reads TGCAGTGCTAGAGATGGTACGGGGAGCTCCTACGAGCAGTACTTC.

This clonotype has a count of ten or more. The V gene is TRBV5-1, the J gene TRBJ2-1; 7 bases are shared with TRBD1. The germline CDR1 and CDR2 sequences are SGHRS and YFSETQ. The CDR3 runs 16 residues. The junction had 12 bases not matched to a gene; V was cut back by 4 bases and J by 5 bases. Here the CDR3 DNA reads TGCGCCAGCAGCAAGAGTGGTCAGGGGGTAGACAATGAGCAGTTCTTC. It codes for CASSKSGQGVDNEQFF.

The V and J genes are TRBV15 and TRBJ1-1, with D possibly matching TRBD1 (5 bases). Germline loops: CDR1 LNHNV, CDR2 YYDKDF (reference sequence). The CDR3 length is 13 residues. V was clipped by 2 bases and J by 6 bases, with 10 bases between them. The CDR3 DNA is TGTGCCACCAGCAGACCGAGGGGTGCTGAAGCTTTCTTT. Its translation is CATSRPRGAEAFF.

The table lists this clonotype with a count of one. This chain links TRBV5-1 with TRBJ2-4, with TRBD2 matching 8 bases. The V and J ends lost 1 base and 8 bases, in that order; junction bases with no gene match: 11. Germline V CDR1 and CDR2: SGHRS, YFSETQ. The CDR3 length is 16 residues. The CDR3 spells CASSLRGTRPSDIQYF. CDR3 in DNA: TGCGCCAGCAGCTTGAGGGGGACTAGACCTTCGGACATTCAGTACTTC.

For the CDR3, the DNA is TGTGCCAGCAGATTACTAGCGGGAGTGGAAGAGACCCAGTACTTC. Translated: CASRLLAGVEETQYF. This rearrangement joins TRBV7-9 to TRBJ2-5; TRBD2 matches at 11 bases. The CDR3 covers 15 residues. Germline lookup yields CDR1 SEHNR and CDR2 FQNEAQ (reference sequence). V trimming: 6 bases; J trimming: 3 bases; junction bases outside the gene matches: 6.

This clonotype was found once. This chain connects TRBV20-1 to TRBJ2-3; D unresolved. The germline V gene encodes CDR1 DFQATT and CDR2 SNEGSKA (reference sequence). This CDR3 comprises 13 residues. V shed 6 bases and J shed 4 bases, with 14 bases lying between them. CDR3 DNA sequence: TGCAGTGCCCGGCGTAGGGCTCCAGATACGCAGTATTTT. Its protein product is CSARRRAPDTQYF.

DNA for the CDR3: TGTGCCAGCAGCTTAGAGAGGACAGGGCACTCCCGCTCCTACAATGAGCAGTTCTTC. Its protein product is CASSLERTGHSRSYNEQFF. J is TRBJ2-1 and V is TRBV7-8, with TRBD1 identical over 8 bases. Germline values: CDR1 SGHVS, CDR2 FQNEAQ. This CDR3 is built from 19 residues. With 1 base clipped from V and 0 bases from J, the junction kept 11 bases outside the gene matches. The full variable domain, with the rest looked up from reference TRBV7-8 and TRBJ2-1, is GAGVSQSPRYKVAKRGQDVALRCDPISGHVSLFWYQQALGQGPEFLTYFQNEAQLDKSGLPSDRFFAERPEGSVSTLKIQRTQQEDSAVYLCASSLERTGHSRSYNEQFFGPGTRLTVL.

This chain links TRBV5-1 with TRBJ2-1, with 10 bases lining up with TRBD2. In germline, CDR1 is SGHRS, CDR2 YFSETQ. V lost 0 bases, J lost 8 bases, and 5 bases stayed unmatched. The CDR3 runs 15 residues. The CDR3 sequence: CASSLEQRGGDEQFF. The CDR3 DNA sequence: TGCGCCAGCAGCTTGGAGCAGCGGGGGGGGGATGAGCAGTTCTTC.

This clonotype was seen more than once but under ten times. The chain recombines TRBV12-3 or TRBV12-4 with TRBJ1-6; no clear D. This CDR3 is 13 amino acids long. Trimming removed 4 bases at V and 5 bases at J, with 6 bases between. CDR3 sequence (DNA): TGTGCCAGCAGTTCCAGGAATAATTCACCCCTCCACTTT. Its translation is CASSSRNNSPLHF.

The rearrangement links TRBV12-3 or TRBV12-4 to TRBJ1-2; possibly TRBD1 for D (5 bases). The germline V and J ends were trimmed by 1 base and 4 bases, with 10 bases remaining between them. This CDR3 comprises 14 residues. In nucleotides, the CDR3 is TGTGCCAGCAGTTTAGACAGGAAAGCCTATGGCTACACCTTC. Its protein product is CASSLDRKAYGYTF.

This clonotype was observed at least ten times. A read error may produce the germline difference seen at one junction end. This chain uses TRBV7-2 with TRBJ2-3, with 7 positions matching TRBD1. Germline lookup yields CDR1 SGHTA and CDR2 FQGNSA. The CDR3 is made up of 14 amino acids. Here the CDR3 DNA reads TGTGCCAGCAGCTTGGTAGGGGGCACCGATACGCAGTATTTT. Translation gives CASSLVGGTDTQYF.

The CDR3 is CASTAGGNTDTQYF. CDR3 coding DNA: TGTGCCAGCACCGCCGGAGGAAACACAGATACGCAGTATTTT. The V gene is TRBV28, the J gene TRBJ2-3, with a tentative D call TRBD2 (5 bases). The CDR3 runs 14 residues. Trimming took 7 bases from V and 2 from J, leaving 13 bases between them. Looked up from germline, CDR1 is MDHEN and CDR2 is SYDVKM. Combining the CDR3 with reference TRBV28 and TRBJ2-3 gives the whole variable domain DVKVTQSSRYLVKRTGEKVFLECVQDMDHENMFWYRQDPGLGLRLIYFSYDVKMKEKGDIPEGYSVSREKKERFSLILESASTNQTSMYLCASTAGGNTDTQYFGPGTRLTVL.